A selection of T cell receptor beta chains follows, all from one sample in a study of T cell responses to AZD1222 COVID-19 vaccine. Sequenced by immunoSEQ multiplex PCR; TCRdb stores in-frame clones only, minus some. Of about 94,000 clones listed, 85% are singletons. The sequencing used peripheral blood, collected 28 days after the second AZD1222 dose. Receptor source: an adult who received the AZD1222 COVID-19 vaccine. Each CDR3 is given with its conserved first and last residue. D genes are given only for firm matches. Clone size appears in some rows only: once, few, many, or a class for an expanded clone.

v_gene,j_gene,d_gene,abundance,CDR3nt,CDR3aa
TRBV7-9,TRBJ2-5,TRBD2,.,TGTGCCAGCAGCTTCGGGCTAGCGGGGGGAGAGACCCAGTACTTC,CASSFGLAGGETQYF
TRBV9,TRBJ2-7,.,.,TGTGCCAGCAGCGTAGGGCAGGGGAACCCCTCCTACGAGCAGTACTTC,CASSVGQGNPSYEQYF
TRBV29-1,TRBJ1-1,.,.,TGCAGCGCCTCAGGGCGGGGGGGACGGCAAGCTGAAGCTTTCTTT,CSASGRGGRQAEAFF
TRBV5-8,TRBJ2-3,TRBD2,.,TGTGCCAGCAGCCCGGCGGGGGGGACAACAGATACGCAGTATTTT,CASSPAGGTTDTQYF
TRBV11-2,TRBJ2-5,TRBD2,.,TGTGCCAGCAGCCCGATAGCGGGAGCAGAGACCCAGTACTTC,CASSPIAGAETQYF
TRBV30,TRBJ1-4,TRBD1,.,TGTGCCTGGAGCCGATACTCCCCGGGACAGGAGGAAAAACTGTTTTTT,CAWSRYSPGQEEKLFF
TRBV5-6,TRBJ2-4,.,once,TGTGCCAGCAGCTTAAGGGCGGAGAACATTCAGTACTTC,CASSLRAENIQYF
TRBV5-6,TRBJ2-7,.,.,TGTGCCAGCAGCCCCTGGGGCAGGAGTGCCTACGAGCAGTACTTC,CASSPWGRSAYEQYF
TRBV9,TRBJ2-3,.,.,TGTGCCAGCAGCGTAGAGGTGCTACCCACAGATACGCAGTATTTT,CASSVEVLPTDTQYF
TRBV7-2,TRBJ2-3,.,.,TGTGCCAGCAGCTTAGCACGGGGCTTAGATACGCAGTATTTT,CASSLARGLDTQYF
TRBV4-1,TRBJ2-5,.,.,TGCGCCAGCAGCCCAGCCGGGACCCGAGAGACCCAGTACTTC,CASSPAGTRETQYF
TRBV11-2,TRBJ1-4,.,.,TGTGCCAGCACCTTTAACGGCTTCACTAATGAAAAACTGTTTTTT,CASTFNGFTNEKLFF
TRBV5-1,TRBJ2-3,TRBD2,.,TGCGCCAGCAGCTTGGGGACTAGCGGGAGTCTCTCAGATACGCAGTATTTT,CASSLGTSGSLSDTQYF
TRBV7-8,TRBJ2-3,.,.,TGTGCCAGCAGCTTAGATGGGTACAGCACAGATACGCAGTATTTT,CASSLDGYSTDTQYF
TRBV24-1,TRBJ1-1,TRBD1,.,TGTGCCACTGCACAGGGGTCTGAAGCTTTCTTT,CATAQGSEAFF
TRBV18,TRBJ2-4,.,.,TGTGCCAGCTCAGGAGGAGTAGCCAAAAACATTCAGTACTTC,CASSGGVAKNIQYF
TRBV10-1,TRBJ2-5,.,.,TGCGCCAGCAGCCCCAGAGGTGGAGAGACCCAGTACTTC,CASSPRGGETQYF
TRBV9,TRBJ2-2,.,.,TGTGCCAGCACCCGCAGGGAAACCGGGGAGCTGTTTTTT,CASTRRETGELFF
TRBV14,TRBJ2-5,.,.,TGTGCCAGCAGCCGAGCCGGTGAGACCCAGTACTTC,CASSRAGETQYF
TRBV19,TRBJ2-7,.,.,TGTGCCAGTAGTATAGGCGTCAGGTCGGCCTACGAGCAGTACTTC,CASSIGVRSAYEQYF
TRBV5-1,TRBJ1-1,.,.,TGCGCCAGCAGCTGGGATCCCCAGGACAAGACTGAAGCTTTCTTT,CASSWDPQDKTEAFF
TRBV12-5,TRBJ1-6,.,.,TGTGCTAGTGGTTTCTCAACGGGGCGTTCACCCCTCCACTTT,CASGFSTGRSPLHF
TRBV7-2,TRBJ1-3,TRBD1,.,TGTGCCAGCAGCTACCAGGGGGTCGGCTCTGGAAACACCATATATTTT,CASSYQGVGSGNTIYF
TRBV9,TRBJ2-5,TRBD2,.,TGTGCCAGCAGCGTAGGGGCGAGGCCTAGCGGGGGGGCCGAGACCCAGTACTTC,CASSVGARPSGGAETQYF
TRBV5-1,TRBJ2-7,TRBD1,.,TGCGCCAGCAGCCGGGGACAGTCGGGCTCCTACGAGCAGTACTTC,CASSRGQSGSYEQYF
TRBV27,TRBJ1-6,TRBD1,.,TGTGCCAGCGGCCGGGACAGAAGCTCCTATAATTCACCCCTCCACTTT,CASGRDRSSYNSPLHF
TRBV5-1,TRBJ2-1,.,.,TGCGCCAGCAGCTTGAGTTATGAGCAGTTCTTC,CASSLSYEQFF
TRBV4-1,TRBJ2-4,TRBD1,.,TGCGCCAGCAGCCAGCGGACAGGAGCCAAAAACATTCAGTACTTC,CASSQRTGAKNIQYF
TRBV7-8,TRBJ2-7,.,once,TGTGCCAGCAGCGAAATGGCCAGGAGCGACGAGCAGTACTTC,CASSEMARSDEQYF
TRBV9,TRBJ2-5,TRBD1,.,TGTGCCAGCAGCGTGACGACAGGGTTGCGATGGGAGACCCAGTACTTC,CASSVTTGLRWETQYF
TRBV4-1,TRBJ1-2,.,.,TGCGCCAGCAGCTCAAGATCGGCGCGGGACACCAACTATGGCTACACCTTC,CASSSRSARDTNYGYTF
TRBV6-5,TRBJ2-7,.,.,TGTGCCAGCAGTTACTCTGGGGTGGGAAGCGAGCAGTACTTC,CASSYSGVGSEQYF
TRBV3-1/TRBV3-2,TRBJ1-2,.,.,TGTGCCAGCAGCCCGAGCGGGAAGGGACACTATGGCTACACCTTC,CASSPSGKGHYGYTF
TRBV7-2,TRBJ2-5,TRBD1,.,TGTGCCAGCAGCTTCCCCGGGACAGGGAAAGAGACCCAGTACTTC,CASSFPGTGKETQYF
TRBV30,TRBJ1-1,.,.,TGTGCCCGGGAACAGGGGAACACTGAAGCTTTCTTT,CAREQGNTEAFF
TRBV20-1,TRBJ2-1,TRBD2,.,TGCAGTGCTAGTTTAGCGGGACCCAATGAGCAGTTCTTC,CSASLAGPNEQFF
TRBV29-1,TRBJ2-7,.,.,TGCAGCGTTGAAGGGAGATTCTACGAGCAGTACTTC,CSVEGRFYEQYF
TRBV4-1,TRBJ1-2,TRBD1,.,TGCGCCAGCAGCCAAGATTGGCCGGGACAGGGCCCTGACGGCTACACCTTC,CASSQDWPGQGPDGYTF
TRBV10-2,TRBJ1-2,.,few,TGCGCCAGCAGTGCAGGGCCGCTTGGCTACACCTTC,CASSAGPLGYTF
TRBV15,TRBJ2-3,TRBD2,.,TGTGCCACCAGCAGAGATTTGGCGGGGGGTTCCACAGATACGCAGTATTTT,CATSRDLAGGSTDTQYF
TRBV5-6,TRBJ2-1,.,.,TGTGCCAGCAGCTGGCAAACAAGAAATTGGGGCAATGAGCAGTTCTTC,CASSWQTRNWGNEQFF
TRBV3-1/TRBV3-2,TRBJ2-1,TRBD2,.,TGTGCCAGCAGCCAGCCTACTAGCGGGCTCCTCAATGAGCAGTTCTTC,CASSQPTSGLLNEQFF
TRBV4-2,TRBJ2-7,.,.,TGTGCCAGCAGCTCAGACGGGGACGTAGCCTACGAGCAGTACTTC,CASSSDGDVAYEQYF
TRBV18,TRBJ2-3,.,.,TGTGCCAGTTCCGGGTCCACAGATACGCAGTATTTT,CASSGSTDTQYF
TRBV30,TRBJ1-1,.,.,TGTGCCTGGGAACAGGACCGTAACACTGAAGCTTTCTTT,CAWEQDRNTEAFF
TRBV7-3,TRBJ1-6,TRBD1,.,TGTGCCAGCAGCTCACAGGGGGCTAATTCACCCCTCCACTTT,CASSSQGANSPLHF
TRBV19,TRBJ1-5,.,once,TGTGCCAGTAGTATCTTCCAGGGCGGGAGCAATCAGCCCCAGCATTTT,CASSIFQGGSNQPQHF
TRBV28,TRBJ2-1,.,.,TGTGCCAGCAGCTCATTTTGGCCTGAGGGCGGATCCTACAATGAGCAGTTCTTC,CASSSFWPEGGSYNEQFF
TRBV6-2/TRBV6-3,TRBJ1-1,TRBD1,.,TGTGCCAGCAGTACCCGGGACAGGCCTGAAGCTTTCTTT,CASSTRDRPEAFF
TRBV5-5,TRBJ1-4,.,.,TGTGCCAGCAGCCCGGATACAGGGTATAGGGATGAAAAACTGTTTTTT,CASSPDTGYRDEKLFF
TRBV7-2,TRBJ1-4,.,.,TGTGCCAGCAGCTTTAAGGGGACTAATGAAAAACTGTTTTTT,CASSFKGTNEKLFF
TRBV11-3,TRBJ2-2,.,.,TGTGCCAGCAGCTTAGATCCGGGACTCCAAACGGAGCTGTTTTTT,CASSLDPGLQTELFF
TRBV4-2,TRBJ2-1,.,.,TGTGCCAGCAGCCCCCGGGCGGTTTATCTCAATGAGCAGTTCTTC,CASSPRAVYLNEQFF